This T cell receptor beta chain was sequenced for a study of beta chain features in type 1 diabetes. This clone has more than one count but fewer than ten. V was pared by 7 bases and J by 5 bases, with 15 bases between. Germline CDR1 is MDHEN and CDR2 is SYDVKM. This CDR3 comprises 14 residues. Expressed TCRB transcripts were sequenced, since all the RNA that had been isolated was reverse transcribed. Average reads for naive, central memory and regulatory T cell samples were about 3.57 million. TCRdb keeps only in-frame clones here, not all; method: immunoSEQ multiplex PCR. Among around 340,000 clones listed, less than 10% were seen once. The purity of all sorted populations exceeded 98%.

The V and J genes are TRBV28 and TRBJ1-5; D is ambiguous. Sample: central memory CD4+ T cells from blood. The receptor was isolated from a woman between 18 and 30 years old in good health. The CDR3 bases are TGTGCCAGCACCCCTAGTGGAGGGCATCAGCCCCAGCATTTT. Protein sequence: CASTPSGGHQPQHF. Full variable domain (remainder filled in from reference TRBV28 and TRBJ1-5): DVKVTQSSRYLVKRTGEKVFLECVQDMDHENMFWYRQDPGLGLRLIYFSYDVKMKEKGDIPEGYSVSREKKERFSLILESASTNQTSMYLCASTPSGGHQPQHFGDGTRLSIL.